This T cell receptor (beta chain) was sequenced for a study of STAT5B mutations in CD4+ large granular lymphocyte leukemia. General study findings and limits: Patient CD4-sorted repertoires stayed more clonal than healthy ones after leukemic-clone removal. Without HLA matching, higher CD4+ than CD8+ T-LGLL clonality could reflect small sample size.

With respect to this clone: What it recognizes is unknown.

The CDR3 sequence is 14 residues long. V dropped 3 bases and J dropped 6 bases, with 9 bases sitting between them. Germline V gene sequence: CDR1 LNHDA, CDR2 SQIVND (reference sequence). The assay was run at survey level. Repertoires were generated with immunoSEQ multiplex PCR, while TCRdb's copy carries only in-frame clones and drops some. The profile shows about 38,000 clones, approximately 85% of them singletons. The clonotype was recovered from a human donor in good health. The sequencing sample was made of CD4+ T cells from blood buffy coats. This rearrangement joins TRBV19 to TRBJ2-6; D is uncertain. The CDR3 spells CASSIQAAANVLTF. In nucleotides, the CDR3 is TGTGCCAGTAGTATCCAGGCGGCGGCCAACGTCCTGACTTTC.